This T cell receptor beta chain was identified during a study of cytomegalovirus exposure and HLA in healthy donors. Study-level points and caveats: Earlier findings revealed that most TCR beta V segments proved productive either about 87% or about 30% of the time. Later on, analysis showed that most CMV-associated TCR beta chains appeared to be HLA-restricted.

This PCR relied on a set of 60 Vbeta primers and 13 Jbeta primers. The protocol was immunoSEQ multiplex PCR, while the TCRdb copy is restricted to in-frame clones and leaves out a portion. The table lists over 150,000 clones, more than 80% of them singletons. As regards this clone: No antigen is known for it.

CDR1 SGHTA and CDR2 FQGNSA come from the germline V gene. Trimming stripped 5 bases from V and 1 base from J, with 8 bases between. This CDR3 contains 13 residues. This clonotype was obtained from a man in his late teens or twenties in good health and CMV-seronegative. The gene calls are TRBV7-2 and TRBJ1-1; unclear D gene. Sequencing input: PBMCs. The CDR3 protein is CASSPTWNTEAFF. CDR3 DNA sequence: TGTGCCAGCAGCCCGACTTGGAACACTGAAGCTTTCTTT.